These 20 T cell receptor beta chains were all obtained from the same sample, sequenced in a study of T cell responses to AZD1222 COVID-19 vaccine. Libraries were prepared by immunoSEQ multiplex PCR; TCRdb keeps only in-frame clonotypes and omits some of them. The table has 150,000 or so clones, about nine tenths seen once. The sample consisted of peripheral blood, taken on day 0 of AZD1222 vaccination. These receptors were obtained from an adult in good health.

CDR3: CASSDGTGGAGNTIYF. CDR3 sequence (DNA): TGTGCCAGCAGTGACGGGACAGGGGGCGCTGGAAACACCATATATTTT. The chain links TRBV2 to TRBJ1-3; 12 nucleotides line up with TRBD1. Germline V gives CDR1 SNHLY, CDR2 FYNNEI. The junction had 2 bases not matched to a gene; V was cut back by 3 bases and J by 2 bases. The CDR3 spans 16 residues.

This CDR3 is CASSPPWTGWDHGYTF. The CDR3, as DNA: TGTGCCAGCTCACCACCGTGGACAGGGTGGGACCATGGCTACACCTTC. The J gene is TRBJ1-2, the V gene TRBV18; 8 nucleotides match TRBD1. The CDR3 has 16 residues. The trim removed 0 bases at V and 6 bases at J, leaving 9 bases unmatched. Germline CDR1 reads KGHSH; CDR2 reads LQKENI.

The rearrangement uses TRBV18 and TRBJ1-1, with 7 bases identical to TRBD1. Trimming took 3 bases from V and 2 from J; bases not matched to a gene: 9. The CDR3 loop spans 16 amino acids. Germline-derived CDR1 and CDR2 are KGHSH and LQKENI. The chain's CDR3 is CASSPGQLLLNTEAFF. The CDR3 DNA reads TGTGCCAGCTCACCGGGACAGCTTCTTTTAAACACTGAAGCTTTCTTT. Using reference TRBV18 and TRBJ1-1 for the parts outside the CDR3, the full variable domain is NAGVMQNPRHLVRRRGQEARLRCSPMKGHSHVYWYRQLPEEGLKFMVYLQKENIIDESGMPKERFSAEFPKEGPSILRIQQVVRGDSAAYFCASSPGQLLLNTEAFFGQGTRLTVV.

The gene calls are TRBV5-1 and TRBJ1-1; 8 bases are a match to TRBD1. This CDR3 region has 13 residues. From germline, CDR1 is SGHRS and CDR2 YFSETQ. After removal of 5 bases from V and 0 bases from J, the junction contained 0 bases not matched to a gene. CDR3: CASRDRVNTEAFF. CDR3 DNA sequence: TGCGCCAGCAGGGACAGGGTGAACACTGAAGCTTTCTTT.

The chain uses TRBV14 and TRBJ2-2, with 7 bases that match TRBD1. Per the germline V gene, CDR1 is SGHDN and CDR2 is FVKESK. Trimming removed 4 bases from V and 6 bases from J; junction bases left unmatched: 8. This CDR3 has 15 amino acids. CDR3 sequence (DNA): TGTGCCAGCAGCCCGCACAGGGGAAGTTCCGGGGAGCTGTTTTTT. As protein: CASSPHRGSSGELFF.

The chain has TRBV7-9 and TRBJ2-5, with no clear D. The length of the CDR3 is 12 residues. The germline V gene encodes CDR1 SEHNR and CDR2 FQNEAQ (reference sequence). V was pared by 0 bases and J by 5 bases, with 4 bases between. The CDR3 region is CASSLAYETQYF. The CDR3 DNA reads as TGTGCCAGCAGCTTAGCGTACGAGACCCAGTACTTC.

CDR3 sequence reads: CAWSVLVRKLNTEAFF. The CDR3 nucleotides read TGTGCCTGGAGTGTATTGGTTCGGAAACTGAACACTGAAGCTTTCTTT. The chain is built from TRBV30 and TRBJ1-1; D uncertain. This CDR3 comprises 16 residues. CDR1 and CDR2 from the germline V gene are GTSNPN and SVGIG (reference sequence). Trimming took 0 bases from V and 0 from J, leaving 14 bases between them. The full variable domain, completed using reference TRBV30 and TRBJ1-1, is SQTIHQWPATLVQPVGSPLSLECTVEGTSNPNLYWYRQAAGRGLQLLFYSVGIGQISSEVPQNLSASRPQDRQFILSSKKLLLSDSGFYLCAWSVLVRKLNTEAFFGQGTRLTVV.

This chain links TRBV3-1 (or the pseudogene TRBV3-2) with TRBJ2-7, with 13 bases that match TRBD2. CDR3 length: 18 amino acids. Losses at the gene ends were 3 bases for V and 0 bases for J; bases not matched to a gene: 8. The germline gives CDR1 LGHDT, CDR2 YNNKEL (reference sequence). The CDR3 is CASSQGLAGTPSSYEQYF. The CDR3 DNA follows: TGTGCCAGCAGCCAGGGACTAGCGGGGACTCCATCCTCCTACGAGCAGTACTTC.

This sequence joins TRBV19 and TRBJ1-1, with 8 bases identical to TRBD1. CDR1 is LNHDA and CDR2 is SQIVND in the germline V gene (reference sequence). The CDR3 runs to 17 residues. Unmatched junction bases numbered 9, after V lost 3 bases and J lost 0 bases. The DNA of the CDR3 is TGTGCCAGTAGTATCTCCTTTAACAGGGGGGTGAACACTGAAGCTTTCTTT. Translation: CASSISFNRGVNTEAFF.

The chain employs TRBV6-5 and TRBJ1-2; 7 bases match TRBD1. Per the germline V gene, CDR1 is MNHEY and CDR2 is SVGAGI. J was trimmed by 2 bases and V by 6 bases; bases with no gene match: 9. The CDR3 runs to 15 residues. CDR3 region: CASRLGQERNYGYTF. The CDR3 nucleotides read TGTGCCAGCAGATTAGGACAGGAGAGAAACTATGGCTACACCTTC.

The chain combines TRBV19 with TRBJ1-5; D may be TRBD1 (6 bases). The CDR3 runs 17 residues. Trimming shortened V by 10 bases and J by 0 bases, and 22 bases separated the two germline ends. Germline CDR1 LNHDA, CDR2 SQIVND (reference sequence). In nucleotides, the CDR3 is TGTGCCACCGACGAGGGGGGACGTTACTCTAGCAATCAGCCCCAGCATTTT. Translation: CATDEGGRYSSNQPQHF.

The chain uses TRBV11-2 and TRBJ1-4, with a weak D call TRBD1 (6 bases). V lost 8 bases, J lost 10 bases, and 23 bases lay in between. This CDR3 comprises 15 residues. Germline CDR1 and CDR2: SGHAT and FQNNGV. The DNA for the CDR3 is TGTGCCAGCGAAGAACAGGGCGGCGGCCGGGGAAAACTGTTTTTT. This encodes CASEEQGGGRGKLFF.

On this clone itself: A much larger clone differs from this one at a single base, so this may be a read error. Other DNA sequences in the sample encode the same CDR3. Here the CDR3 reads CATSRDLNQPQHF. The CDR3 DNA reads as TGTGCCACCAGCAGAGATCTCAATCAGCCCCAGCATTTT. This sequence joins TRBV15 and TRBJ1-5; D is ambiguous. CDR1 is LNHNV, CDR2 YYDKDF, per germline (reference sequence). Trimming removed 0 bases from V and 3 bases from J, with 3 bases in between. The CDR3 loop spans 13 amino acids.

The chain couples TRBV28 to TRBJ1-5; D gene unclear. V was shortened by 6 bases and J by 1 base, with 4 bases between the two germline ends. CDR3 length: 12 amino acids. Germline CDR1 reads MDHEN; CDR2 reads SYDVKM. The CDR3 sequence is CASSQSNQPQHF. The CDR3 nucleotides are TGTGCCAGCAGCCAGAGCAATCAGCCCCAGCATTTT.

V usage is TRBV5-1 and J usage is TRBJ1-1; D is undetermined. Deletions cut 0 bases from V and 3 bases from J, with 9 bases between. This CDR3 has 14 amino acids. From germline, CDR1 is SGHRS and CDR2 YFSETQ. CDR3 nucleotide sequence: TGCGCCAGCAGCTTGGAAAGCGGACACACTGAAGCTTTCTTT. Translation gives CASSLESGHTEAFF.

This clone appeared a few times. The V and J genes are TRBV4-1 and TRBJ2-3; TRBD2 might be the D (5 bases). Germline values: CDR1 MGHRA, CDR2 YSYEKL. This CDR3 comprises 16 residues. Trimming pared 0 bases from V and 2 bases from J, leaving 12 bases between. The CDR3 region has the DNA TGCGCCAGCAGCCAAGATGGAGCGGAGCTCACAGATACGCAGTATTTT. Translated, it gives CASSQDGAELTDTQYF.

CDR3 bases: TGTGCCAGCAGCTCCGGACTAGCTTGGAATGAGCAGTTCTTC. Its translation: CASSSGLAWNEQFF. This chain connects TRBV7-6 to TRBJ2-1, with 8 bases lining up with TRBD2. The CDR3 has 14 residues. The germline V gene encodes CDR1 SGHVS and CDR2 FNYEAQ. J lost 7 bases, V lost 4 bases, and 6 bases had no gene match.

Here the CDR3 reads CASRVSHEQYF. The CDR3 bases are TGTGCCAGCAGGGTTTCCCACGAGCAGTACTTC. The chain recombines TRBV28 with TRBJ2-7; D not resolved. V was shortened by 6 bases and J by 5 bases, with 8 bases between the two germline ends. Germline V gene lookup returns CDR1 MDHEN and CDR2 SYDVKM. The CDR3 is 11 residues long. The full variable domain, rest sourced from reference TRBV28 and TRBJ2-7, is DVKVTQSSRYLVKRTGEKVFLECVQDMDHENMFWYRQDPGLGLRLIYFSYDVKMKEKGDIPEGYSVSREKKERFSLILESASTNQTSMYLCASRVSHEQYFGPGTRLTVT.

V and J are TRBV11-3 and TRBJ2-5; 7 bases match TRBD2. Germline V gene sequence: CDR1 SGHNT, CDR2 YENEEA. The J segment lost 5 bases and the V segment lost 3 bases, leaving 9 bases of the junction unmatched. The CDR3 is 15 residues long. The CDR3 nucleotides read TGTGCCAGCAGCTTGAGTAGCGGGTCCGGCGAGACCCAGTACTTC. The encoded protein is CASSLSSGSGETQYF.

V gene TRBV19 combines with J gene TRBJ2-7; D perhaps matches TRBD2 (6 bases). The CDR3 extends over 15 amino acids. The V end was cut by 5 bases, the J end by 3 bases, with 17 bases between. CDR1 is LNHDA, CDR2 SQIVND, per germline (reference sequence). Here the CDR3 DNA reads TGTGCCAGTAGTTATGGCGAGGGCGGGGTCTACGAGCAGTACTTC. Its protein is CASSYGEGGVYEQYF.